A single sample gave rise to the 22 T cell receptor beta chains below, sequenced in a study of neoadjuvant anti-PD-1 for oral cavity cancer. Time point in this sample: after neoadjuvant nivolumab, at surgical resection. The repertoire was sequenced with immunoSEQ multiplex PCR; TCRdb's copy has only in-frame clones and lacks some. Of approximately 30,000 clones listed, about 80% were seen once; the top ten hold 3.4%. Material: PBMCs, obtained after nivolumab (anti-PD-1) treatment. The receptors were sampled from a person aged 40-85 years with oral cavity squamous cell carcinoma.

V usage is TRBV7-3 and J usage is TRBJ1-6; the match to TRBD1 covers 11 bases. With 2 bases clipped from V and 7 bases from J, the junction kept 13 bases outside the gene matches. Germline lookup yields CDR1 SGHTA and CDR2 FQGTGA. The CDR3 is 19 residues long. CDR3 amino acids: CASSLGGQGERVTNSPLHF. The CDR3 coding sequence is TGTGCCAGCAGCTTAGGGGGACAGGGGGAAAGGGTTACGAATTCACCCCTCCACTTT.

This clone is termed medium-sized. The chain joins TRBV13 to TRBJ2-7; possibly TRBD1 for D (5 bases). The CDR3 covers 14 residues. Germline CDR1 is PRHDT and CDR2 is FYEKMQ (reference sequence). Trimming stripped 4 bases from V and 2 bases from J, with 12 bases between. The CDR3 protein is CASSSDTSTYEQYF. CDR3 in DNA: TGTGCCAGCAGCTCGGACACCTCAACCTACGAGCAGTACTTC.

The rearrangement uses TRBV6-5 and TRBJ2-7; the D is unclear. The CDR3 covers 14 residues. Germline V gene lookup returns CDR1 MNHEY and CDR2 SVGAGI. The germline V and J ends were trimmed by 0 bases and 3 bases, with 9 bases remaining between them. The chain's CDR3 is CASSYSYGNYEQYF. The CDR3 DNA sequence: TGTGCCAGCAGTTACTCCTATGGTAACTACGAGCAGTACTTC.

This CDR3 reads CASSLPNEKLFF. CDR3 nucleotide sequence: TGTGCCAGCAGCTTACCGAATGAAAAACTGTTTTTT. This chain joins TRBV7-2 and TRBJ1-4, with D unclear. V was shortened by 2 bases and J by 5 bases, with 3 bases between the two germline ends. CDR3 length: 12 residues. Germline V gene lookup returns CDR1 SGHTA and CDR2 FQGNSA.

Here the CDR3 DNA reads TGTGCCAGCAGCTTAGCGTCACCCAGAAGCTCTGGAAACACCATATATTTT. It codes for CASSLASPRSSGNTIYF. V and J are TRBV7-6 and TRBJ1-3; no reliable D call. The CDR3 contains 17 residues. Trimming left V 0 bases short and J 0 bases short, with 12 bases between. From germline, CDR1 is SGHVS and CDR2 FNYEAQ. Using reference TRBV7-6 and TRBJ1-3 for the parts outside the CDR3, the full variable domain is GAGVSQSPRYKVTKRGQDVALRCDPISGHVSLYWYRQALGQGPEFLTYFNYEAQQDKSGLPNDRFSAERPEGSISTLTIQRTEQRDSAMYRCASSLASPRSSGNTIYFGEGSWLTVV.

The chain couples TRBV7-2 to TRBJ1-3; unclear D gene. Per the germline V gene, CDR1 is SGHTA and CDR2 is FQGNSA. The CDR3 extends over 14 amino acids. The V gene lost 5 bases and the J gene lost 0 bases, with 8 bases spanning the gap. The CDR3 is CASSPQSSGNTIYF. For the CDR3, the DNA is TGTGCCAGCAGCCCACAGAGCTCTGGAAACACCATATATTTT.

A few counts support this clone. The chain recombines TRBV28 with TRBJ1-5; D gene ambiguous. CDR3 size: 13 residues. Germline V gene data show CDR1 as MDHEN and CDR2 as SYDVKM. Between the trimmed V and J ends, which lost 5 bases and 6 bases, there was a span of 11 bases. The CDR3 DNA reads TGTGCCAGCAGTAGGGAGCTCCGTCAGCCCCAGCATTTT. As protein: CASSRELRQPQHF. Supplemented by reference TRBV28 and TRBJ1-5, the full variable domain reads DVKVTQSSRYLVKRTGEKVFLECVQDMDHENMFWYRQDPGLGLRLIYFSYDVKMKEKGDIPEGYSVSREKKERFSLILESASTNQTSMYLCASSRELRQPQHFGDGTRLSIL.

This chain joins TRBV5-1 and TRBJ1-4; tentative D call: TRBD1 (6 bases). Germline loops: CDR1 SGHRS, CDR2 YFSETQ. V was trimmed by 2 bases and J by 5 bases, leaving 16 bases between them. The CDR3 spans 16 residues. CDR3 coding DNA: TGCGCCAGCAGCTTATCCACCGGGACAAGGAATGAAAAACTGTTTTTT. Protein: CASSLSTGTRNEKLFF.

This rearrangement joins TRBV5-1 to TRBJ2-3; perhaps D is TRBD1 or TRBD2 (6 bases each). This CDR3 region has 15 residues. Trimming removed 4 bases at V and 1 base at J, with 13 bases between. Germline CDR1 SGHRS, CDR2 YFSETQ. CDR3 loop: CASSPGAGGTDTQYF. CDR3 nucleotides: TGCGCCAGCAGCCCGGGGGCTGGGGGCACAGATACGCAGTATTTT.

The chain recombines TRBV5-1 with TRBJ2-4, with 7 bases matching TRBD1. V was clipped by 2 bases and J by 8 bases; unmatched bases: 7. Germline loops: CDR1 SGHRS, CDR2 YFSETQ. This CDR3 has 14 residues. The CDR3 sequence is CASSFSGQRDIQYF. The DNA for the CDR3 is TGCGCCAGCAGCTTCTCGGGACAGAGGGACATTCAGTACTTC.

J is TRBJ2-1 and V is TRBV19, with 12 bases that match TRBD2. The length of the CDR3 is 16 residues. Trimming at V came to 7 bases and at J to 5 bases, leaving 9 bases not matched to a gene. The germline gives CDR1 LNHDA, CDR2 SQIVND (reference sequence). DNA of the CDR3: TGTGCCAGTAATAAACCTAGCGGGGGGGCAGACAATGAGCAGTTCTTC. This codes for CASNKPSGGADNEQFF.

V gene TRBV10-3 combines with J gene TRBJ2-1, with D maybe TRBD1 (5 bases). The V gene's germline CDR1 is ENHRY and CDR2 SYGVKD. The CDR3 has 13 residues. V was trimmed by 8 bases and J by 0 bases, leaving 8 bases between them. Here the CDR3 DNA reads TGTGCCATCGGGGCGTACTCCTACAATGAGCAGTTCTTC. Translated, it gives CAIGAYSYNEQFF.

This sequence joins TRBV7-9 and TRBJ2-5, with a weak D call TRBD1 (6 bases). Germline CDR1 and CDR2: SEHNR and FQNEAQ (reference sequence). The CDR3 has 15 residues. Between the trimmed V and J ends, which lost 2 bases and 0 bases, there was a span of 10 bases. CDR3 bases: TGTGCCAGCAGCTTAAGGGGGAGCTACCAAGAGACCCAGTACTTC. Protein product: CASSLRGSYQETQYF. Complete variable domain (other parts from reference TRBV7-9 and TRBJ2-5): DTGVSQNPRHKITKRGQNVTFRCDPISEHNRLYWYRQTLGQGPEFLTYFQNEAQLEKSRLLSDRFSAERPKGSFSTLEIQRTEQGDSAMYLCASSLRGSYQETQYFGPGTRLLVL.

This clone is a singleton in its sample. The gene calls are TRBV27 and TRBJ2-3; 9 nucleotides agree with TRBD2. After removal of 6 bases from V and 8 bases from J, the junction contained 12 bases not matched to a gene. Per germline, CDR1 MNHEY and CDR2 SMNVEV (reference sequence). This CDR3 spans 15 amino acids. This CDR3 reads CASRSSGERSGTQYF. The CDR3 DNA follows: TGTGCCAGCAGGTCTAGCGGGGAGCGCTCGGGTACGCAGTATTTT.

J is TRBJ2-7 and V is TRBV6-6; D gene uncertain. V was clipped by 6 bases and J by 1 base, with 7 bases between them. CDR3 length: 12 residues. The germline V gene encodes CDR1 MNHNY and CDR2 SVGAGI (reference sequence). Here the CDR3 DNA reads TGTGCCAGCAGGGCCGCGTCCTACGAGCAGTACTTC. Amino acids: CASRAASYEQYF.

V usage is TRBV4-3 and J usage is TRBJ2-7; 7 bases are a match to TRBD1. CDR1 is LGHNA and CDR2 is YSLEER in the germline V gene. J was trimmed by 3 bases and V by 0 bases; bases with no gene match: 11. There are 17 residues in the CDR3. Here the CDR3 reads CASSQDPPTGSHYEQYF. As DNA, the CDR3 is TGCGCCAGCAGCCAAGATCCTCCGACAGGGTCCCACTACGAGCAGTACTTC.

The chain couples TRBV29-1 to TRBJ1-2; no clear D gene. In germline, CDR1 is SQVTM, CDR2 ANQGSEA. The CDR3 has 15 amino acids. Between the trimmed V and J ends, which lost 5 bases and 6 bases, there was a span of 22 bases. The CDR3 loop is CSVYTIGIGQHGYTF. CDR3 DNA sequence: TGCAGCGTTTATACTATTGGTATAGGGCAACATGGCTACACCTTC. Based on the CDR3 plus reference TRBV29-1 and TRBJ1-2, the full variable domain is SAVISQKPSRDICQRGTSLTIQCQVDSQVTMMFWYRQQPGQSLTLIATANQGSEATYESGFVIDKFPISRPNLTFSTLTVSNMSPEDSSIYLCSVYTIGIGQHGYTFGSGTRLTVV.

This clone was observed a handful of times. The chain recombines TRBV29-1 with TRBJ2-1, with D perhaps matching TRBD1 (5 bases). Germline CDR1 is SQVTM and CDR2 is ANQGSEA. Trimming shortened V by 6 bases and J by 7 bases, and 22 bases separated the two germline ends. The CDR3 loop spans 15 amino acids. DNA for the CDR3: TGCAGCGTCCGCGGCAGGGAAGGGGTAATTAATGAGCAGTTCTTC. Protein: CSVRGREGVINEQFF.

The chain carries TRBV9 and TRBJ2-3, with TRBD2 matching over 14 bases. The trim removed 4 bases at V and 4 bases at J, leaving 8 bases unmatched. Germline V lookup: CDR1 SGDLS, CDR2 YYNGEE. The CDR3 is 17 residues long. The CDR3 sequence is CASSLGTSGGTSDTQYF. The CDR3 nucleotides are TGTGCCAGCAGCCTTGGGACTAGCGGGGGTACGTCAGATACGCAGTATTTT.

This clone was observed a single time. The rearrangement joins TRBV9 to TRBJ2-3; TRBD1 agrees at 8 bases. Germline CDR1 reads SGDLS; CDR2 reads YYNGEE. V trimming: 4 bases; J trimming: 1 base; junction bases outside the gene matches: 11. This CDR3 contains 17 residues. The CDR3 loop is CASSYLDRGRGTDTQYF. DNA for the CDR3: TGTGCCAGCAGCTACCTAGACAGGGGAAGGGGCACAGATACGCAGTATTTT.

A few counts support this clone. The chain is built from TRBV18 and TRBJ1-5; D remains ambiguous. Trimming removed 3 bases from V and 4 bases from J, with 16 bases in between. There are 16 residues in the CDR3. Germline V gene lookup returns CDR1 KGHSH and CDR2 LQKENI. CDR3 in DNA: TGTGCCAGCTCACCCGAAGAGATGCAGGAAAATCAGCCCCAGCATTTT. Translation: CASSPEEMQENQPQHF.

The V call is TRBV5-6, the J call TRBJ2-6; 8 bases map to TRBD1. Germline CDR1 reads SGHDT; CDR2 reads YYEEEE. V lost 4 bases to trimming and J lost 1 base; unmatched junction nucleotides: 1. The CDR3 is 15 amino acids. The CDR3 region is CASSDRGSGANVLTF. The CDR3 DNA is TGTGCCAGCAGCGACAGGGGATCTGGGGCCAACGTCCTGACTTTC.